The 2 T cell receptor beta chains below were found in one sample sequenced in a study of molecular identifiers for immune sequencing clone quantification. TCRdb recomputed calls from the PCR reads with MiXCR, one row per CDR3 protein. The sample has approximately 12,000 distinct CDR3 sequences, roughly 18% seen once; the top ten hold roughly 1.5%. Sequencing input: naive CD8+ T cells from blood, with Jurkat cell RNA spiked in. This sample's subset: FACS-sorted CD8+CD4-CCR7+CD45RA+ naive T cells. The receptor source for this set is a human donor in good health. Some libraries in this study had Jurkat cell RNA spiked in.

There are many counts of this clonotype. This chain links TRBV6-1 with TRBJ1-2, with TRBD1 as a possible D gene (5 bases). Trimming took 7 bases from V and 6 from J, leaving 18 bases between them. This CDR3 has 14 amino acids. CDR1 is MNHNS, CDR2 SASEGT, per germline. CDR3 sequence reads: CASTNIGTPDGYTF. The CDR3 DNA is TGTGCCAGCACTAACATCGGGACCCCCGATGGCTACACCTTC.

This clonotype was counted at least ten times. For the CDR3, the DNA is TGCAGCGCCGAGGGTGTTAGTGAACTACAAGAGACCCAGTACTTC. It yields the protein CSAEGVSELQETQYF. The chain recombines TRBV29-1 with TRBJ2-5, with D perhaps matching TRBD2 (5 bases). Trimming stripped 7 bases from V and 2 bases from J, with 20 bases between. Germline CDR1 SQVTM, CDR2 ANQGSEA. This CDR3 region has 15 residues.